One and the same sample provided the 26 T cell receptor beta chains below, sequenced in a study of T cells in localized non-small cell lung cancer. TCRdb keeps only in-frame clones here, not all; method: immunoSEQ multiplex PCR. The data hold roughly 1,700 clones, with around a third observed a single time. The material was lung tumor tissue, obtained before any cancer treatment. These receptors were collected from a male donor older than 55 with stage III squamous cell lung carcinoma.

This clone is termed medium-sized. CDR3 loop: CASSLGPLGDTQYF. The CDR3, as DNA: TGTGCCAGCAGTTTGGGGCCCCTCGGAGATACGCAGTATTTT. The chain couples TRBV11-3 to TRBJ2-3, with D perhaps matching TRBD1 (5 bases). The CDR3 consists of 14 residues. The V gene's germline CDR1 is SGHNT and CDR2 YENEEA. Between the trimmed V and J ends, which lost 6 bases and 5 bases, there was a span of 15 bases.

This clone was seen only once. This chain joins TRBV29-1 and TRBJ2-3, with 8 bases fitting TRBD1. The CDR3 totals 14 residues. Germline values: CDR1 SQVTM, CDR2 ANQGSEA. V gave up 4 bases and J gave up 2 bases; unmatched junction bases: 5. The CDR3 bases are TGCAGCGTTGCAGGGGGCCCCCCCACAGATACGCAGTATTTT. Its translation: CSVAGGPPTDTQYF.

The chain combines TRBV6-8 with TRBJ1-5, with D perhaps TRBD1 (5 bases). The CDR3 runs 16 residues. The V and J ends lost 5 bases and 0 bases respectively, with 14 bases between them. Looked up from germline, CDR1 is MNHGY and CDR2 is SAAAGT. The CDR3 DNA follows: TGTGCCAGCAGTGCGATGCAGGGTTATAGCAATCAGCCCCAGCATTTT. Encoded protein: CASSAMQGYSNQPQHF.

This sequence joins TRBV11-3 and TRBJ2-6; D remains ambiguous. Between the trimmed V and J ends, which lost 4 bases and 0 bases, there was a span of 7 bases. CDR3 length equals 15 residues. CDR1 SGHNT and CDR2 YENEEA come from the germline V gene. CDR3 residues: CASSSILSGANVLTF. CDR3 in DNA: TGTGCCAGCAGCTCGATTCTCTCTGGGGCCAACGTCCTGACTTTC.

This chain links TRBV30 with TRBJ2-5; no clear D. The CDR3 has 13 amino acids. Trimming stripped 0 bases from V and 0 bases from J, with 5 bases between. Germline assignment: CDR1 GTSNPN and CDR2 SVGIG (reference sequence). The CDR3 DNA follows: TGTGCCTGGAGTGTAGGGTACCAAGAGACCCAGTACTTC. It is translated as CAWSVGYQETQYF.

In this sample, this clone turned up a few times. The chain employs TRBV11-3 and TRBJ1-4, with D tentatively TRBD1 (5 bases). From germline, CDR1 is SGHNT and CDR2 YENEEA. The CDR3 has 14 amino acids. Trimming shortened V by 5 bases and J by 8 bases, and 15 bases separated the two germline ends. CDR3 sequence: CASSPSIGGEKLFF. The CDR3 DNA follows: TGTGCCAGCAGCCCCAGTATTGGGGGGGAAAAACTGTTTTTT.

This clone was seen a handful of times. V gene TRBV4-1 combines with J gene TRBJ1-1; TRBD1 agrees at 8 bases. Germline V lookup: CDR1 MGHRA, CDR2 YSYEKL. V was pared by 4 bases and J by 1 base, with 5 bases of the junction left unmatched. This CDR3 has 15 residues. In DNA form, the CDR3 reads TGCGCCAGCAGCCTAGACAGGGGCGCGAACACTGAAGCTTTCTTT. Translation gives CASSLDRGANTEAFF.

CDR3 sequence (DNA): TGTGCCAGTAGTATACAGGCCGGGCGAACTGAAGCTTTCTTT. It translates to CASSIQAGRTEAFF. The genes are TRBV19 and TRBJ1-1; no firm D call. The CDR3 is 14 residues long. Germline CDR1 LNHDA, CDR2 SQIVND (reference sequence). With 2 bases removed from V and 5 bases from J, the gap between germline ends came to 12 bases.

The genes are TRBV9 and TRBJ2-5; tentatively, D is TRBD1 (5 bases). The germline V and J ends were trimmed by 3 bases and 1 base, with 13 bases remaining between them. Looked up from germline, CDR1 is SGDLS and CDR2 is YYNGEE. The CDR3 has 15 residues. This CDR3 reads CASSARQILQETQYF. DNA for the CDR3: TGTGCCAGCAGCGCCAGACAGATCCTCCAAGAGACCCAGTACTTC.

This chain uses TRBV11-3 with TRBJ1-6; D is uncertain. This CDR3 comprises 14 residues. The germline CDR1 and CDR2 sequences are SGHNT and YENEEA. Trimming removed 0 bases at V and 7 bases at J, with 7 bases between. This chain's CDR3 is CASSLEAPNSPLHF. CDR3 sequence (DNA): TGTGCCAGCAGCTTAGAGGCTCCGAATTCACCCCTCCACTTT.

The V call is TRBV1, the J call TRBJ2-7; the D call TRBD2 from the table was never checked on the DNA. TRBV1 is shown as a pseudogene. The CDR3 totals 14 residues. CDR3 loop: CASSQSLSSYEQYF. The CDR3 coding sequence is TGCGCCAGCAGCCAATCTCTAAGCTCCTACGAGCAGTACTTC.

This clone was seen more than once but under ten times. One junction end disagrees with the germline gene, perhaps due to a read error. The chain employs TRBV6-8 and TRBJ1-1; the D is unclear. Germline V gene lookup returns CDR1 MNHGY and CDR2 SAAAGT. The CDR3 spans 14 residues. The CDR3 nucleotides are TGTGCCATCAGTGCTTCTTCATGGCGGCATGAAGCTTTCTTT. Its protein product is CAISASSWRHEAFF.

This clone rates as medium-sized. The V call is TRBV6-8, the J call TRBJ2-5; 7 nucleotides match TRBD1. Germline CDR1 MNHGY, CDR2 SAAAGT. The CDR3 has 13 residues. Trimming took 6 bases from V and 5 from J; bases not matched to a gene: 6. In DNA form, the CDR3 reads TGTGCCAGCAGGATGACAGGGTTGGAGACCCAGTACTTC. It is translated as CASRMTGLETQYF.

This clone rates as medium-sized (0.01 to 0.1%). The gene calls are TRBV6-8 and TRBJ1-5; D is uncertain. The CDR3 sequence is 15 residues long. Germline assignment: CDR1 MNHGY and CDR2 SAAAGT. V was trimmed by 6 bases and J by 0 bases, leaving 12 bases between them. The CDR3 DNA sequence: TGTGCCAGCAGAATTAGGGAGTATAGCAATCAGCCCCAGCATTTT. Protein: CASRIREYSNQPQHF.

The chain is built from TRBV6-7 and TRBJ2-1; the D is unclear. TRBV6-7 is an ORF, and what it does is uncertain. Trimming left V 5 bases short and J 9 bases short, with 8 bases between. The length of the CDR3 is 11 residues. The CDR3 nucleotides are TGTGCCAGCAGTGCCTCGGGTGAGCAGTTCTTC. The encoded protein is CASSASGEQFF.

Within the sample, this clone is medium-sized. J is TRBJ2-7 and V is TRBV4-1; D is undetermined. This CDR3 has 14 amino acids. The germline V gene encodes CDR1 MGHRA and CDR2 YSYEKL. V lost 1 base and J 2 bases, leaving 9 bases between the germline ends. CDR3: CASSQGVSTYEQYF. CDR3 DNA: TGCGCCAGCAGCCAAGGAGTCAGTACCTACGAGCAGTACTTC.

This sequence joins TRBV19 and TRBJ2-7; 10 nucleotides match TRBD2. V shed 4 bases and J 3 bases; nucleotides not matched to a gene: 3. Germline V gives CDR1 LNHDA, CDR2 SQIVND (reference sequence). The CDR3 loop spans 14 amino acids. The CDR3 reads CASSTSGGHYEQYF. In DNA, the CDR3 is TGTGCCAGTAGTACTAGCGGGGGCCACTACGAGCAGTACTTC.

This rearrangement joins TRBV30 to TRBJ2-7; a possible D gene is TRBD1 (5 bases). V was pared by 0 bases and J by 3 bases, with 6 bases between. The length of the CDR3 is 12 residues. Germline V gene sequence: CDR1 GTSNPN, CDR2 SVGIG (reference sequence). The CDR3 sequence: CAWSVGVYEQYF. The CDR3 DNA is TGTGCCTGGAGTGTAGGGGTCTACGAGCAGTACTTC. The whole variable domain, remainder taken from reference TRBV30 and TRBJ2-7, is SQTIHQWPATLVQPVGSPLSLECTVEGTSNPNLYWYRQAAGRGLQLLFYSVGIGQISSEVPQNLSASRPQDRQFILSSKKLLLSDSGFYLCAWSVGVYEQYFGPGTRLTVT.

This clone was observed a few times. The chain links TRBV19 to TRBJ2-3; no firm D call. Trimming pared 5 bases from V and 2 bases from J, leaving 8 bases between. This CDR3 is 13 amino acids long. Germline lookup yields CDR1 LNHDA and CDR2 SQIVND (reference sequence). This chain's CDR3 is CASSFTITDTQYF. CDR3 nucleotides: TGTGCCAGTAGTTTCACGATCACAGATACGCAGTATTTT.

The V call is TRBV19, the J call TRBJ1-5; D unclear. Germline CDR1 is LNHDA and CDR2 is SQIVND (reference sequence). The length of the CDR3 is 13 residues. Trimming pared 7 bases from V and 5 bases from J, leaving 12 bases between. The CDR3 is CASKVGRDQPQHF. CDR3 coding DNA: TGTGCCAGTAAGGTGGGGAGGGATCAGCCCCAGCATTTT.

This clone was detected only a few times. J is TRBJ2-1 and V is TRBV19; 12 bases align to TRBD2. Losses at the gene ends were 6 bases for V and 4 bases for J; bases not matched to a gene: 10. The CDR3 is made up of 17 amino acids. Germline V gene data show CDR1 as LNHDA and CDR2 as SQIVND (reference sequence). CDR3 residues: CASSSLAGGVMYNEQFF. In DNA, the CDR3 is TGTGCCAGTAGCTCTCTAGCGGGGGGGGTCATGTACAATGAGCAGTTCTTC.

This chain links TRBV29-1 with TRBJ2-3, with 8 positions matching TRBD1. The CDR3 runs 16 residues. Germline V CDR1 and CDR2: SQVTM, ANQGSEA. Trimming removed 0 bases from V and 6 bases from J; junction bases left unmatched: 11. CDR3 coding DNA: TGCAGCGTTGAAGACCGACTACAGGGGGTTGGGGATACGCAGTATTTT. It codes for CSVEDRLQGVGDTQYF.

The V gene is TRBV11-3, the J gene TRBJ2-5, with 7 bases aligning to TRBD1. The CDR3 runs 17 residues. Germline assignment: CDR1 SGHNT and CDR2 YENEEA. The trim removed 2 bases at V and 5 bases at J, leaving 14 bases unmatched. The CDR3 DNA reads TGTGCCAGCAGCTTACGACCCCACAGGGGCGGTGGGGAGACCCAGTACTTC. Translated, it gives CASSLRPHRGGGETQYF.

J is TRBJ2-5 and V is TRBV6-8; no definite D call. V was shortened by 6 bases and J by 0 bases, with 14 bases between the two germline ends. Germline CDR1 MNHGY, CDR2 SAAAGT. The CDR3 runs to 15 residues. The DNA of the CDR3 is TGTGCCAGCAGCCCCGACTCGGCCTACCAAGAGACCCAGTACTTC. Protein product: CASSPDSAYQETQYF.

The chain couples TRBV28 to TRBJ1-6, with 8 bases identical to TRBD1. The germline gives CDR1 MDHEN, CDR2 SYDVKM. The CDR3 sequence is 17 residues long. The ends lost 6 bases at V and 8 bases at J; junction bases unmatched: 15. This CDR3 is CASSPGLFGTGDSPLHF. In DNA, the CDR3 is TGTGCCAGCAGCCCTGGGCTTTTCGGGACAGGAGATTCACCCCTCCACTTT. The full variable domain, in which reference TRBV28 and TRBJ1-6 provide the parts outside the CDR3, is DVKVTQSSRYLVKRTGEKVFLECVQDMDHENMFWYRQDPGLGLRLIYFSYDVKMKEKGDIPEGYSVSREKKERFSLILESASTNQTSMYLCASSPGLFGTGDSPLHFGNGTRLTVT.

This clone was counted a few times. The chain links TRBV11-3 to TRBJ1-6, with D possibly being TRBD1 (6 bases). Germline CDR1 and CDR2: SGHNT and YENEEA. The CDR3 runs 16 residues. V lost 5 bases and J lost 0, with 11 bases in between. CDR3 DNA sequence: TGTGCCAGCAGCCAAGGACAGATCTCCTATAATTCACCCCTCCACTTT. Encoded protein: CASSQGQISYNSPLHF.